Given below is one T cell receptor beta chain in context. These data belong to a study of PD-L1 blockade in urothelial cancer. In the study overall: Blood was subjected to analysis at 3 weeks (second dose) and 6 weeks following treatment start.

Time point noted: peripheral blood 6 weeks after treatment start. Between 1 and 8 samples per patient were obtained, pretreatment and on-treatment. This table comes from immunoSEQ multiplex PCR, and its TCRdb copy is limited to in-frame clones, with some not included. The table includes around 45,000 clones, about 83% detected once. The germline V gene has CDR1 MDHEN and CDR2 SYDVKM. The ends lost 4 bases at V and 2 bases at J; junction bases unmatched: 6. CDR3 length: 15 amino acids. This specimen was PBMCs, taken around atezolizumab (anti-PD-L1) treatment. The chain has TRBV28 and TRBJ1-2; 8 positions agree with TRBD1. This sequence originates from a man aged 55 to 70 with urothelial cancer. The CDR3 DNA reads as TGTGCCAGCAGTTCACCGACAGGGGCCAACTATGGCTACACCTTC. It yields the protein CASSSPTGANYGYTF.